A single T cell receptor beta chain is shown here with its context. As yet, its antigen is unknown. These data originate in a study of CD8 T cells in ankylosing spondylitis. Quantitative 5'-RACE was performed with molecular barcodes, and it yielded the TCR beta libraries. MiXCR, run by TCRdb on the 5' RACE reads, gives a single entry per CDR3 protein. The table records more than 95,000 distinct CDR3 sequences, about 8.3% of them present only once. Study-wide points: Characteristic of ankylosing spondylitis blood, it appeared, was a TCR beta motif comprising about 8 highly homologous variants. As for the disease-linked clones, they showed a CD8+ phenotype and occurred at relatively low frequencies in peripheral blood.

Germline CDR1 reads MNHEY; CDR2 reads SMNVEV (reference sequence). There are 15 residues in the CDR3. V dropped 1 base and J dropped 0 bases, with 7 bases sitting between them. The chain combines TRBV27 with TRBJ2-1; D tentatively reads TRBD1 or TRBD2 (5 bases each). The sequence derives from a male donor with ankylosing spondylitis or in good health (not recorded which). Specimen: blood, either unsorted or a sorted T cell fraction (not recorded which). The CDR3 is CASSLLRGSYNEQFF. The CDR3 nucleotides are TGTGCCAGCAGTTTATTGAGGGGCTCCTACAATGAGCAGTTCTTC.